Presented here are 13 T cell receptor beta chains from one specimen sequenced in a study of T cells in pancreatic ductal adenocarcinoma. Surgery without prior neoadjuvant therapy was the treatment of the selected pancreatic ductal adenocarcinoma patients. Repertoires were generated with immunoSEQ multiplex PCR, while TCRdb's copy carries only in-frame clones and drops some. The table has more than 85,000 clones, nearly 95% seen once; the top ten hold roughly 3%. The sequencing input was PBMCs. The receptors come from a human donor with pancreatic ductal adenocarcinoma.

The chain employs TRBV18 and TRBJ1-3; D gene uncertain. Germline CDR1 KGHSH, CDR2 LQKENI. CDR3 length: 15 amino acids. V gave up 2 bases and J gave up 2 bases, with 10 bases separating them. CDR3 DNA: TGTGCCAGCTCACCATACGTCAGTACTGGAAACACCATATATTTT. This sequence encodes CASSPYVSTGNTIYF.

This chain links TRBV2 with TRBJ1-1; 8 bases are shared with TRBD1. Germline loops: CDR1 SNHLY, CDR2 FYNNEI. V dropped 6 bases and J dropped 0; count of bases not matched to a gene: 9. This CDR3 is built from 16 residues. CDR3: CASRGQGGVMNTEAFF. CDR3 bases: TGTGCCAGCAGAGGACAGGGTGGGGTAATGAACACTGAAGCTTTCTTT.

The chain combines TRBV11-2 with TRBJ1-2; a weak D match, TRBD1 (6 bases). Trimming took 7 bases from V and 8 from J, leaving 11 bases between them. Germline V gives CDR1 SGHAT, CDR2 FQNNGV. There are 11 residues in the CDR3. The CDR3 protein is CASKAGEGYTF. The CDR3 DNA reads as TGTGCCAGCAAGGCAGGGGAAGGCTACACCTTC.

The chain has TRBV9 and TRBJ2-1; TRBD1 agrees at 8 bases. CDR1 SGDLS and CDR2 YYNGEE come from the germline V gene. With 0 bases clipped from V and 4 bases from J, the junction kept 3 bases outside the gene matches. The CDR3 extends over 15 amino acids. CDR3 nucleotide sequence: TGTGCCAGCAGCGTAGAGGACAGGGAGTACAATGAGCAGTTCTTC. Residues: CASSVEDREYNEQFF.

Written as DNA, the CDR3 is TGTGCCAGCAGCCTCCGAGTCTCCTACGAGCAGTACTTC. Its translation: CASSLRVSYEQYF. The gene calls are TRBV4-2 and TRBJ2-7; D is unclear. The V gene lost 4 bases and the J gene lost 0 bases, with 7 bases spanning the gap. The germline V gene encodes CDR1 LGHNA and CDR2 YNFKEQ. The CDR3 extends over 13 amino acids.

The chain links TRBV29-1 to TRBJ2-5; 12 bases are a match to TRBD2. Trimming cost V 1 base and J 3 bases; bases outside gene matches: 6. Germline V gene lookup returns CDR1 SQVTM and CDR2 ANQGSEA. This CDR3 has 16 amino acids. In DNA, the CDR3 is TGCAGCGTTGAAGGAGGGACTAGCGGGCCCAAAGAGACCCAGTACTTC. Amino acid sequence: CSVEGGTSGPKETQYF.

This chain links TRBV5-1 with TRBJ1-4, with D possibly matching TRBD1 (5 bases). Germline-derived CDR1 and CDR2 are SGHRS and YFSETQ. The CDR3 spans 14 residues. Trimming removed 4 bases at V and 4 bases at J, with 11 bases between. CDR3 DNA sequence: TGCGCCAGCAGCCCAGGACACTTTAATGAAAAACTGTTTTTT. Translating it yields CASSPGHFNEKLFF.

The J gene is TRBJ1-2, the V gene TRBV7-2, with 9 nucleotides matching TRBD1. The CDR3 consists of 14 residues. Unmatched junction bases numbered 5, after V lost 4 bases and J lost 5 bases. Germline values: CDR1 SGHTA, CDR2 FQGNSA. Here the CDR3 reads CASSSPGQGYGYTF. CDR3 sequence (DNA): TGTGCCAGCAGCTCACCGGGACAGGGTTATGGCTACACCTTC. The complete variable domain, with remaining parts taken from reference TRBV7-2 and TRBJ1-2, reads GAGVSQSPSNKVTEKGKDVELRCDPISGHTALYWYRQSLGQGLEFLIYFQGNSAPDKSGLPSDRFSAERTGGSVSTLTIQRTQQEDSAVYLCASSSPGQGYGYTFGSGTRLTVV.

V usage is TRBV5-1 and J usage is TRBJ2-3; 9 bases match TRBD1. V shed 4 bases and J 3 bases; nucleotides not matched to a gene: 12. The germline CDR1 and CDR2 sequences are SGHRS and YFSETQ. The CDR3 loop spans 17 amino acids. This chain's CDR3 is CASSNFGTGRGTDTQYF. The CDR3 DNA sequence: TGCGCCAGCAGCAATTTTGGGACAGGGAGGGGGACAGATACGCAGTATTTT.

The genes are TRBV5-1 and TRBJ2-6; D is perhaps TRBD1 (6 bases). The V gene lost 4 bases and the J gene lost 0 bases, with 17 bases spanning the gap. CDR3 length: 18 amino acids. Germline V gives CDR1 SGHRS, CDR2 YFSETQ. CDR3: CASSPWTDRFSGANVLTF. CDR3 in DNA: TGCGCCAGCAGCCCCTGGACAGATCGTTTCTCTGGGGCCAACGTCCTGACTTTC.

Here the CDR3 reads CASSSYPSSYNEQFF. CDR3 nucleotides: TGTGCCAGCAGTTCTTATCCGAGCTCCTACAATGAGCAGTTCTTC. J is TRBJ2-1 and V is TRBV27; no firm D call. The CDR3 is 15 residues long. V lost 4 bases and J 0 bases, leaving 10 bases between the germline ends. Germline CDR1 MNHEY, CDR2 SMNVEV (reference sequence).

This chain joins TRBV12-5 and TRBJ2-3, with D possibly being TRBD1 (6 bases). The CDR3 spans 13 residues. The germline gives CDR1 LGHNT, CDR2 FRNRAP. With 3 bases removed from V and 5 bases from J, the gap between germline ends came to 9 bases. The CDR3 here is CASGFQGIDTQYF. DNA of the CDR3: TGTGCTAGTGGTTTTCAGGGGATAGATACGCAGTATTTT.

The rearrangement links TRBV10-3 to TRBJ2-3; 7 positions agree with TRBD1. Germline V gene sequence: CDR1 ENHRY, CDR2 SYGVKD. The CDR3 loop spans 14 amino acids. Trimming cost V 10 bases and J 4 bases; bases outside gene matches: 11. This CDR3 is CATRQGQRADTQYF. The CDR3 region has the DNA TGTGCCACTAGACAGGGACAAAGGGCAGATACGCAGTATTTT.